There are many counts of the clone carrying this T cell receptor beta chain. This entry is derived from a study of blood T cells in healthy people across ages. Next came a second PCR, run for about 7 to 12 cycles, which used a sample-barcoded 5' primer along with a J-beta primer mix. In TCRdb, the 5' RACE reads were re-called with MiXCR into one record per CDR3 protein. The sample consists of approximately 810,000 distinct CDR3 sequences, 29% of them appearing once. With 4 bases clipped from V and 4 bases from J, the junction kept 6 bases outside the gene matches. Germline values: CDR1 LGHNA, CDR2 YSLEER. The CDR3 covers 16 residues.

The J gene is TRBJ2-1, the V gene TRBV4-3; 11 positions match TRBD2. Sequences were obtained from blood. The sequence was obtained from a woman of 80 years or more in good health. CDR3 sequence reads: CASSRDSGGAYNEQFF. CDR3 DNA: TGCGCCAGCAGCCGGGATAGCGGGGGGGCATACAATGAGCAGTTCTTC.